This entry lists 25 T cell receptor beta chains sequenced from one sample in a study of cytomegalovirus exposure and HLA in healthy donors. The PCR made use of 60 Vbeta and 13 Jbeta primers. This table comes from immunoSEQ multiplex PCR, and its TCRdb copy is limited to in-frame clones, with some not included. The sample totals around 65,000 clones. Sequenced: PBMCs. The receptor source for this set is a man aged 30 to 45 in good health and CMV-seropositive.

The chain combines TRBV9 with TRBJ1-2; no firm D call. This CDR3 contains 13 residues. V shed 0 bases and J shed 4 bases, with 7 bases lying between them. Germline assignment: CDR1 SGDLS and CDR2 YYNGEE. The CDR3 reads CASSVGGSYGYTF. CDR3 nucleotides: TGTGCCAGCAGCGTAGGAGGGAGCTATGGCTACACCTTC. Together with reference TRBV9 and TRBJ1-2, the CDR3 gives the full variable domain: DSGVTQTPKHLITATGQRVTLRCSPRSGDLSVYWYQQSLDQGLQFLIQYYNGEERAKGNILERFSAQQFPDLHSELNLSSLELGDSALYFCASSVGGSYGYTFGSGTRLTVV.

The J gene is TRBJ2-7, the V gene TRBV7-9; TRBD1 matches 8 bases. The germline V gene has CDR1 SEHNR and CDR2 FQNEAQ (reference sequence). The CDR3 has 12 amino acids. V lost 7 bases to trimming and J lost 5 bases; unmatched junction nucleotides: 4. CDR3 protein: CASTGTGHEQYF. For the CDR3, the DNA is TGTGCCAGCACCGGGACAGGCCACGAGCAGTACTTC.

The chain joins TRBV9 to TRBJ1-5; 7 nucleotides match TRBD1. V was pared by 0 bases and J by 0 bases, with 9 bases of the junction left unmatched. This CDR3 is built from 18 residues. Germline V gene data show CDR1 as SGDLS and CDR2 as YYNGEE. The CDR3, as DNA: TGTGCCAGCAGCGTAGATCGTAGGGGGCCCTATAGCAATCAGCCCCAGCATTTT. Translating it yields CASSVDRRGPYSNQPQHF.

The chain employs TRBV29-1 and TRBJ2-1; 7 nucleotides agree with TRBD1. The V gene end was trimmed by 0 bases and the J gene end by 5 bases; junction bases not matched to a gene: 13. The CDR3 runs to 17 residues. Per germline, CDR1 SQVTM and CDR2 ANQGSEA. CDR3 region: CSVEDLFRQGVHNEQFF. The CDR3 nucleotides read TGCAGCGTTGAAGATCTCTTTCGGCAGGGGGTTCACAATGAGCAGTTCTTC.

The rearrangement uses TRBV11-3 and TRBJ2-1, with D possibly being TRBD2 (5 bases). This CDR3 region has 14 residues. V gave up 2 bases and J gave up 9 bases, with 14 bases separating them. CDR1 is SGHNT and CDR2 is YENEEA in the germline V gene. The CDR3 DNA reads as TGTGCCAGCAGCTTAACCGAGGGAGTGGTTGAGCAGTTCTTC. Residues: CASSLTEGVVEQFF.

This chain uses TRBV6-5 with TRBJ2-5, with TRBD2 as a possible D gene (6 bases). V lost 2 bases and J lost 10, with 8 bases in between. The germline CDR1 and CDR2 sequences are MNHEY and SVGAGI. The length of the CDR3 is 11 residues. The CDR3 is CASSYGGNQYF. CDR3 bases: TGTGCCAGCAGTTACGGGGGGAACCAGTACTTC.

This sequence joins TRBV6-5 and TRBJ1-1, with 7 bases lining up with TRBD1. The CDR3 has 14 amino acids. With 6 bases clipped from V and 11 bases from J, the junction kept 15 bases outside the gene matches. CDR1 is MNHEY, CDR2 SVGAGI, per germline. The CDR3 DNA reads TGTGCCAGCAGAGAAATTACAGGGGCGGGAAGGGCTTTCTTT. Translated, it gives CASREITGAGRAFF.

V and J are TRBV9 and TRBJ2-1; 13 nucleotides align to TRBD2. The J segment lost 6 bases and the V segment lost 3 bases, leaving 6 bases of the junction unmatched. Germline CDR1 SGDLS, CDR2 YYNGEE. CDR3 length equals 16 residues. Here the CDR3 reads CASSASGTSGANEQFF. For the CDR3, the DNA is TGTGCCAGCAGCGCAAGCGGGACTAGCGGGGCCAATGAGCAGTTCTTC.

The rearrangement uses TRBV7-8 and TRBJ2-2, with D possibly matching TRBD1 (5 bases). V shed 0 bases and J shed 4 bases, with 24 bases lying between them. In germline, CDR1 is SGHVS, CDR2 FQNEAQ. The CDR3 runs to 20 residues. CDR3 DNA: TGTGCCAGCAGCTTAGCTCGGACACATCCTCGCGGCGCGACCACCGGGGAGCTGTTTTTT. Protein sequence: CASSLARTHPRGATTGELFF. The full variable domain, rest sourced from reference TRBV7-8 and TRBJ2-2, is GAGVSQSPRYKVAKRGQDVALRCDPISGHVSLFWYQQALGQGPEFLTYFQNEAQLDKSGLPSDRFFAERPEGSVSTLKIQRTQQEDSAVYLCASSLARTHPRGATTGELFFGEGSRLTVL.

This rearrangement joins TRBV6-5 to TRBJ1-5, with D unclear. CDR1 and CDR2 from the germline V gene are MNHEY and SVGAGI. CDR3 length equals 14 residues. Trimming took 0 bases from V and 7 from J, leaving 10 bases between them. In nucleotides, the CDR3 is TGTGCCAGCAGTTACTCAGCAAGCGGACAGCCCCAGCATTTT. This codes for CASSYSASGQPQHF.

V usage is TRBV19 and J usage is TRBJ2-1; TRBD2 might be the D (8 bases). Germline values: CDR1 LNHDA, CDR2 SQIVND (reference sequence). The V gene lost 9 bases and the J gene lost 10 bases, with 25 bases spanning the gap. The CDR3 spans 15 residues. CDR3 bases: TGTGCCAGCAAAACAAACCGACAGGGACTAGGGGAGCAGTTCTTC. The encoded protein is CASKTNRQGLGEQFF.

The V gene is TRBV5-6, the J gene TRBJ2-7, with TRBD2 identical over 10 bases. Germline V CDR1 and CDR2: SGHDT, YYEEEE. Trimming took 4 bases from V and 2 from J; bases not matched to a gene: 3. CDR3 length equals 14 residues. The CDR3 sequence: CASSPGLAAYEQYF. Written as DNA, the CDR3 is TGTGCCAGCAGCCCAGGACTAGCGGCCTACGAGCAGTACTTC.

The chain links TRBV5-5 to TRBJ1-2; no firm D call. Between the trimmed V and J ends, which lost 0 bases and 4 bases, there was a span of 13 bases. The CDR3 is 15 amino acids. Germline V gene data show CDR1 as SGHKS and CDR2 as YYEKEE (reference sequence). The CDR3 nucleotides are TGTGCCAGCAGCTTGGTCGCACGGGAGACCTATGGCTACACCTTC. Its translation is CASSLVARETYGYTF.

Written as DNA, the CDR3 is TGTGCCAGCAGCCAAGATCTAGAATCAGCGGGAGGCGAGCAGTACTTC. It is translated as CASSQDLESAGGEQYF. The rearrangement uses TRBV4-2 and TRBJ2-7; TRBD2 matches 9 bases. CDR3 length: 16 amino acids. J was trimmed by 6 bases and V by 0 bases; bases with no gene match: 9. The germline gives CDR1 LGHNA, CDR2 YNFKEQ.

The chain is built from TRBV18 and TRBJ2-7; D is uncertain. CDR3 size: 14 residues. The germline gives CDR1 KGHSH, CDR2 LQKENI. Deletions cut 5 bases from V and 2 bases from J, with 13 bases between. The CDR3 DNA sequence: TGTGCCAGCTCAGCTCTGGCGGAGACCTACGAGCAGTACTTC. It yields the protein CASSALAETYEQYF. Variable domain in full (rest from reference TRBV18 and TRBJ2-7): NAGVMQNPRHLVRRRGQEARLRCSPMKGHSHVYWYRQLPEEGLKFMVYLQKENIIDESGMPKERFSAEFPKEGPSILRIQQVVRGDSAAYFCASSALAETYEQYFGPGTRLTVT.

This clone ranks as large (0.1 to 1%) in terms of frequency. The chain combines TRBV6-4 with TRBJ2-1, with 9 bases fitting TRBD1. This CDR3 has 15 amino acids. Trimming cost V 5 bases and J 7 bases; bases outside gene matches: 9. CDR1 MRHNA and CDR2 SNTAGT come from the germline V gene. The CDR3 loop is CASSSSGQGGNEQFF. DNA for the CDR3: TGTGCCAGCAGTTCCTCGGGACAGGGTGGTAATGAGCAGTTCTTC.

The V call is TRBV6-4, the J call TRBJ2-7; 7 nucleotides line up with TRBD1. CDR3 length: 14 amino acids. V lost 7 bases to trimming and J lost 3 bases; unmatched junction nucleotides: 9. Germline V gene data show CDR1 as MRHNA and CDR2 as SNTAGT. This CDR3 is CASTRTGRGYEQYF. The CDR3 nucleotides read TGTGCCAGCACAAGGACAGGTCGGGGCTACGAGCAGTACTTC.

CDR3 residues: CASSRLGSDTQYF. DNA for the CDR3: TGCGCCAGCAGCCGCCTCGGGTCTGATACGCAGTATTTT. V is TRBV4-1 and J is TRBJ2-3, with no clear D. This CDR3 spans 13 amino acids. The V gene lost 4 bases and the J gene lost 6 bases, with 11 bases spanning the gap. Per the germline V gene, CDR1 is MGHRA and CDR2 is YSYEKL.

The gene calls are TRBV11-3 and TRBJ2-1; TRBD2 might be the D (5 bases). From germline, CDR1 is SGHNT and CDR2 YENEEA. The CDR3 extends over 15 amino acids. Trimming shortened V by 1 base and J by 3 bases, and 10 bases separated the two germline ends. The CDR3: CASSLVIGVYNEQFF. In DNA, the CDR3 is TGTGCCAGCAGCTTAGTTATCGGGGTCTACAATGAGCAGTTCTTC.

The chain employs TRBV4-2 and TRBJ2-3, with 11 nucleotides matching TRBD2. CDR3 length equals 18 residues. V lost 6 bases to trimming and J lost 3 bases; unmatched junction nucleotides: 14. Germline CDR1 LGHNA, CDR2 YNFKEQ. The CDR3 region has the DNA TGTGCCAGCAGTCTTCTTAGCGGGGGGGCCATGGAGACAGATACGCAGTATTTT. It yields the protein CASSLLSGGAMETDTQYF.

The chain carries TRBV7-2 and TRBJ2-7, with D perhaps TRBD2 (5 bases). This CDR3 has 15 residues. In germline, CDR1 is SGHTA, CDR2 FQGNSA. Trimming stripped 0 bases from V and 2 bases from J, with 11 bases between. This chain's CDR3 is CASSLAGGLTYEQYF. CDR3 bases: TGTGCCAGCAGCTTAGCTGGCGGGCTAACCTACGAGCAGTACTTC.

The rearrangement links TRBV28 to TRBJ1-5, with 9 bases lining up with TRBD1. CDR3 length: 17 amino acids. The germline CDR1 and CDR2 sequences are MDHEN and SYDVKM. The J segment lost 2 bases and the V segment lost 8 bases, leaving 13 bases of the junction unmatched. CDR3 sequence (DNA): TGTGCCAGCGGAGGTTGGGGACAGGGATTAGGCAATCAGCCCCAGCATTTT. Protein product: CASGGWGQGLGNQPQHF.

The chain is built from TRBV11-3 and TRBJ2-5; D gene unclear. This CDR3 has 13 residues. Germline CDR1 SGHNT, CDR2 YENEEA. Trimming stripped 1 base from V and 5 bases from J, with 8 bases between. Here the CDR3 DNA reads TGTGCCAGCAGCTTAGGGCTGCGGGAGACCCAGTACTTC. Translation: CASSLGLRETQYF.

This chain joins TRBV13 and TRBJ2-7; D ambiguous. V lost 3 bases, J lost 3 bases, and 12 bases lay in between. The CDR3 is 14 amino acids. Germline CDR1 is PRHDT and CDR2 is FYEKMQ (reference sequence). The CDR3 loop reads CASSLRDTYYEQYF. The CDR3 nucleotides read TGTGCCAGCAGCTTGAGAGACACCTACTACGAGCAGTACTTC.

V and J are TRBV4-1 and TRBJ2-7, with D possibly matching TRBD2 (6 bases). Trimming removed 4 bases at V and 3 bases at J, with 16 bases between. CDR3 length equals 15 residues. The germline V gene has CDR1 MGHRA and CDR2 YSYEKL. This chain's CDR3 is CASSPFPTGDYEQYF. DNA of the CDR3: TGCGCCAGCAGCCCTTTCCCCACGGGGGACTACGAGCAGTACTTC.